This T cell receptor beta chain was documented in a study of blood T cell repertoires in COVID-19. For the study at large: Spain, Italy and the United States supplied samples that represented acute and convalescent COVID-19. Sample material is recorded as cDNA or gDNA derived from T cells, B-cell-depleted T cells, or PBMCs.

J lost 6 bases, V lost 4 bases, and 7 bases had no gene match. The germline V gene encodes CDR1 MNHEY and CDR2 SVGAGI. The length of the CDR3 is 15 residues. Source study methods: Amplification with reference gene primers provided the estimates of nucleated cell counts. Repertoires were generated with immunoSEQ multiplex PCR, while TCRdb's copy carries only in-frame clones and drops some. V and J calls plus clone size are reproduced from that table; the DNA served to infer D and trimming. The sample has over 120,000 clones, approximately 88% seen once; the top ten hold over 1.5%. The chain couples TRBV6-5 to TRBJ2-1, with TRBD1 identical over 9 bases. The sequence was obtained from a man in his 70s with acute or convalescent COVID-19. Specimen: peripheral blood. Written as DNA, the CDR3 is TGTGCCAGCAGTTTGGACAGGGGAGGTGTCAATGAGCAGTTCTTC. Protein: CASSLDRGGVNEQFF.